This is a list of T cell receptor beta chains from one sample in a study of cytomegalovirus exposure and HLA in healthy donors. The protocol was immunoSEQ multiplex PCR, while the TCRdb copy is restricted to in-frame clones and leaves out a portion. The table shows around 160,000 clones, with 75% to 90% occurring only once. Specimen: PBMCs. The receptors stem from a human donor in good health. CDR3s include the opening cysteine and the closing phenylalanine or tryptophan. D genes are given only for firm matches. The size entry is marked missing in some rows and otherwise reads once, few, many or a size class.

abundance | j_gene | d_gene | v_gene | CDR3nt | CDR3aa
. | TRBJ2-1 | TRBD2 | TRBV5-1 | TGCGCCAGCAGCCCGGGGGGCAGCGGGGGGGCCAATGAGCAGTTCTTC | CASSPGGSGGANEQFF
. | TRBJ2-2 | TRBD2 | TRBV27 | TGTGCCAGCAGTTTATTTGGACTAGGAAGGTCCGGGGAGCTGTTTTTT | CASSLFGLGRSGELFF
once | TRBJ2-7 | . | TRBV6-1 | TGTGCCAGCCAATCGACCGGGACATCCGAGCAGTACTTC | CASQSTGTSEQYF
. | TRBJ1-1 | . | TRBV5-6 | TGTGCCTCATACCGGGCAGCGGACACTGAAGCTTTCTTT | CASYRAADTEAFF
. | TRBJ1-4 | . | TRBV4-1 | TGCGCCAGCAGCCAAGATGACAGAACCATAGCTAATGAAAAACTGTTTTTT | CASSQDDRTIANEKLFF
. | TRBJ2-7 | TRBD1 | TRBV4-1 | TGCGCCAGAACGAAAATAGGGACAGCCTACGAGCAGTACTTC | CARTKIGTAYEQYF
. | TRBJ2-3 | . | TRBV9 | TGTGCCAGCAGCCCCTCGGGTGCGGCGGATACGCAGTATTTT | CASSPSGAADTQYF
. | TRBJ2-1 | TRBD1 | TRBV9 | TGTGCCAGCAGCGAGGACAGGGTCTCCTACAATGAGCAGTTCTTC | CASSEDRVSYNEQFF
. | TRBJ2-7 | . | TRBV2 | TGTGCCAGCATGCCGTCAGGGTCCTACGAGCAGTACTTC | CASMPSGSYEQYF
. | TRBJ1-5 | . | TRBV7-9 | TGTGCCAGCAGCTCTGGAGGGATTAGCAATCAGCCCCAGCATTTT | CASSSGGISNQPQHF
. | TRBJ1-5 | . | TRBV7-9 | TGTGCCATCTCCCCCGGGGTTGGCAATCAGCCCCAGCATTTT | CAISPGVGNQPQHF
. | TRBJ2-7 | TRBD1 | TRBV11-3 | TGTGCCAGCAGCCCCTCGGACAGGGGGCCTTACGAGCAGTACTTC | CASSPSDRGPYEQYF
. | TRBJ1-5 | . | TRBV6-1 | TGTGCCACGTCCGGCAGGGCAAGCAATCAGCCCCAGCATTTT | CATSGRASNQPQHF
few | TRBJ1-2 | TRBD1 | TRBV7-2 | TGTGCCAGCAGCTTGGACAGGGGGCATGGCTACACCTTC | CASSLDRGHGYTF
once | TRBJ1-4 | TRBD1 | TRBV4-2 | TGTGCCAGCAGCCCAGGGACAGGGACAACTAATGAAAAACTGTTTTTT | CASSPGTGTTNEKLFF
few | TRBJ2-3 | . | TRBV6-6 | TGTGCCAGCAGTTCCCCAGGTGTTAGCACAGATACGCAGTATTTT | CASSSPGVSTDTQYF
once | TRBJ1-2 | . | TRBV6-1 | TGTGCCAGCAGTGGTACGACGGGAAACTATGGCTACACCTTC | CASSGTTGNYGYTF
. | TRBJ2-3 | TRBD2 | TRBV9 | TGTGCCAGCAGCGTAGGAGCGGGGGCCAGCACAGATACGCAGTATTTT | CASSVGAGASTDTQYF
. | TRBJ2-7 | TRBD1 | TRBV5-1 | TGCGCCAGCAGCATAGGACAGGGGGCCTACGAGCAGTACTTC | CASSIGQGAYEQYF
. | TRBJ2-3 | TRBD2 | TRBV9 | TGTGCCAGCAGCGTAGCTAGCGGGGGACTCACAGATACGCAGTATTTT | CASSVASGGLTDTQYF
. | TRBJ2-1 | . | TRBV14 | TGTGCCAGCAGCCAAAGCAGTAGCCCCTACAATGAGCAGTTCTTC | CASSQSSSPYNEQFF
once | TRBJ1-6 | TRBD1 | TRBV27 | TGTGCCAGCAGTCGGAACAGGGGGCCTGATTCACCCCTCCACTTT | CASSRNRGPDSPLHF
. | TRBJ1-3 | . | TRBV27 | TGTGCCAGCAGTTTATATCCAGGGCCAGGAAACACCATATATTTT | CASSLYPGPGNTIYF
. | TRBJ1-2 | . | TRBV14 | TGTGCCAGCAGTCAAACAGGTTATTCTGGCTACACCTTC | CASSQTGYSGYTF
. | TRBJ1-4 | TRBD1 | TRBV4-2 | TGTGCCAGCAGCCACTCCGGGACAGGGTCTGAAAAACTGTTTTTT | CASSHSGTGSEKLFF
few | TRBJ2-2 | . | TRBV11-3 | TGTGCCAGCAGCAAAAGGGGACTTCGAACCGGGGAGCTGTTTTTT | CASSKRGLRTGELFF
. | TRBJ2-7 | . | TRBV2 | TGTGCCAGCAGTGAATATCCGGGAGAGTACGAGCAGTACTTC | CASSEYPGEYEQYF
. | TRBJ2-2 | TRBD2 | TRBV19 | TGTGCCAGTAGTAAAGTGACGGGGGGCACCGGGGAGCTGTTTTTT | CASSKVTGGTGELFF
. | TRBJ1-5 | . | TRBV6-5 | TGTGCCAGCAGTTCTCCGGGAACTCAGCCCCAGCATTTT | CASSSPGTQPQHF
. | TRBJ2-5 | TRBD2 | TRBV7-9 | TGTGCCAGCAGCTTAGCTGGCGGGGGTGAGACCCAGTACTTC | CASSLAGGGETQYF
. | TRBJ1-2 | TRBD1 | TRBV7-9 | TGTGCCAGCAGCCCAATGACAGGGACGCCCCCGCCAACTAGGGGCTACACCTTC | CASSPMTGTPPPTRGYTF
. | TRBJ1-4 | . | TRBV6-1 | TGTGCCAGCAGTGACCCCCAGACTAATGAAAAACTGTTTTTT | CASSDPQTNEKLFF
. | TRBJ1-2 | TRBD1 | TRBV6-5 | TGTGCCAGCAGTTCCGGGACAGGGGGTGGCTACACCTTC | CASSSGTGGGYTF
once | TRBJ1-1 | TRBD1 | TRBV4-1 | TGCGCCAGCAGAAGGACAGGGGGACCTCAGCACACTGAAGCTTTCTTT | CASRRTGGPQHTEAFF
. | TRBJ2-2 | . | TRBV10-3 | TGTGCCGGTCGGACTCTCAACACCGGGGAGCTGTTTTTT | CAGRTLNTGELFF
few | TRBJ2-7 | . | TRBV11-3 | TGTGCCAGCAGCTTAGGCACAGCCGAGCAGTACTTC | CASSLGTAEQYF
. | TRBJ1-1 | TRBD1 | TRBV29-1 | TGCAGCACTATCCGGGACAGCAACACTGAAGCTTTCTTT | CSTIRDSNTEAFF
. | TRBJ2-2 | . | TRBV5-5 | TGTGCCAGCAGCCCCCTGTCCCGGAACACCGGGGAGCTGTTTTTT | CASSPLSRNTGELFF
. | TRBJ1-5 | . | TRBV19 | TGTGCCAGTAGAATCGGGAATCAGCCCCAGCATTTT | CASRIGNQPQHF
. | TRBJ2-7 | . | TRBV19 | TGTGCCAGTAGTATTGTTGGAGGGAGCTACGAGCAGTACTTC | CASSIVGGSYEQYF
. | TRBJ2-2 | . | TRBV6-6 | TGTGCCAGCAGGACAGCGAACACCGGGGAGCTGTTTTTT | CASRTANTGELFF
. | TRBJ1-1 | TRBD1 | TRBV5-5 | TGTGCCAGCAGCGGACCGACAGGGGTCGGCGCTGAAGCTTTCTTT | CASSGPTGVGAEAFF
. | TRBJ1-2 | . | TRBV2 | TGTGCCAGCAGTCTGGGGACAAACACTAACTATGGCTACACCTTC | CASSLGTNTNYGYTF
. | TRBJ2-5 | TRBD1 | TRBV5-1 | TGCGCCAGCAGCGGGGGACAGTACCAAGAGACCCAGTACTTC | CASSGGQYQETQYF
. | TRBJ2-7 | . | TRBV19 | TGTGCCAGTAGTATAGGAGGGGGAAAGGGATACGAGCAGTACTTC | CASSIGGGKGYEQYF
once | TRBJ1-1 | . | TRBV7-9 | TGTGCCAGCAGCCCCACTGCTAACCGTGAAGCTTTCTTT | CASSPTANREAFF
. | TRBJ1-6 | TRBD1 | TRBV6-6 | TGTGCCAGCAGTTACCCGGACAGGGGATCACCCCTCCACTTT | CASSYPDRGSPLHF
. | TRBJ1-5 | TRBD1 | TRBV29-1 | TGCAGCGTTGTTACAGGGGGGACAAATCAGCCCCAGCATTTT | CSVVTGGTNQPQHF